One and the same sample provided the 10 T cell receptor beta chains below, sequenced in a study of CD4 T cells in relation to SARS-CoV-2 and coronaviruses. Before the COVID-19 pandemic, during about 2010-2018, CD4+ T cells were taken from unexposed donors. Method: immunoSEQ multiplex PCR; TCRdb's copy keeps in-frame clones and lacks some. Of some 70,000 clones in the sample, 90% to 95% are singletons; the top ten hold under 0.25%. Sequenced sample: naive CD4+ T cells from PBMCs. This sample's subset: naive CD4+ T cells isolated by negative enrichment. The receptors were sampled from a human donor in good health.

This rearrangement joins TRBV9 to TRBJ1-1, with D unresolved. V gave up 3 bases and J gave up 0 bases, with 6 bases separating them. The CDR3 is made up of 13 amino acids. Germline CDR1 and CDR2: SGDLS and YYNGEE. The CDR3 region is CASSAYMNTEAFF. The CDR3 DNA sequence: TGTGCCAGCAGCGCGTACATGAACACTGAAGCTTTCTTT.

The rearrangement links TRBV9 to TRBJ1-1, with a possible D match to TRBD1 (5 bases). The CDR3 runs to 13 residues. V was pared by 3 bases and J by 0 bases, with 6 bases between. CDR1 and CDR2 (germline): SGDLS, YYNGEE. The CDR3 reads CASSATVNTEAFF. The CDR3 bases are TGTGCCAGCAGCGCGACAGTGAACACTGAAGCTTTCTTT.

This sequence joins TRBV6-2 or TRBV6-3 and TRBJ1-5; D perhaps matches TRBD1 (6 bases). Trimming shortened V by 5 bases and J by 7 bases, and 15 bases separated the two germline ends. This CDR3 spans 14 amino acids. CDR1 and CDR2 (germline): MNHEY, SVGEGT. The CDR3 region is CASSGAGGRQPQHF. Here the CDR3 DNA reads TGTGCCAGCAGTGGCGCTGGGGGGCGGCAGCCCCAGCATTTT.

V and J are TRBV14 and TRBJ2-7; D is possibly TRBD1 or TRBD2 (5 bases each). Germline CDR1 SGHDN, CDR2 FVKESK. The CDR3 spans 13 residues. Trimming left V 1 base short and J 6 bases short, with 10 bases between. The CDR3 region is CASSQGWGTEQYF. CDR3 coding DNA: TGTGCCAGCAGCCAAGGCTGGGGGACCGAGCAGTACTTC.

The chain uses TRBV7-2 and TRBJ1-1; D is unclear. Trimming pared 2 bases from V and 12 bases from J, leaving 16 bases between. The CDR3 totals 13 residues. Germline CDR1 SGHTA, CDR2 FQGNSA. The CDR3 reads CASSLTDRLIPFF. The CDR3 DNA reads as TGTGCCAGCAGCTTAACCGACCGCTTGATACCTTTCTTT.

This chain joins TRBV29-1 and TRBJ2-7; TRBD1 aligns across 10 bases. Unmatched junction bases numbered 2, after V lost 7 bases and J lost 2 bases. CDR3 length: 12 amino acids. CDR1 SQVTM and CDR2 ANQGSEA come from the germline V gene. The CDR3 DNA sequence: TGCAGCGCGGGACAGGGGACCTACGAGCAGTACTTC. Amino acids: CSAGQGTYEQYF.

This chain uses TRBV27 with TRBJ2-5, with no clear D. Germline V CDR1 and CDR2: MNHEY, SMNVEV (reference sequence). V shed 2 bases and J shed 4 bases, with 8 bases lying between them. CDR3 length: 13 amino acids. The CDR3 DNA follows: TGTGCCAGCAGTTTAACCCACGGAGAGACCCAGTACTTC. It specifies CASSLTHGETQYF.

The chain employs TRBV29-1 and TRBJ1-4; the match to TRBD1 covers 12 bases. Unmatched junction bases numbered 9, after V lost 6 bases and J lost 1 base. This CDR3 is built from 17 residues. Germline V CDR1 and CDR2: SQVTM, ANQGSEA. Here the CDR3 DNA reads TGCAGCGTCACCGGGACAGGGGGCGTTGGAACTAATGAAAAACTGTTTTTT. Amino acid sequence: CSVTGTGGVGTNEKLFF.

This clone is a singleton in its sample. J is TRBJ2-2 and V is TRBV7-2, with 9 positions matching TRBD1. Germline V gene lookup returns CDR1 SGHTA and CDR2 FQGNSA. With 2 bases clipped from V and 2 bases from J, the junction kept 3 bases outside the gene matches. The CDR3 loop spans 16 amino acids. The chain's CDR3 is CASSLRTGVNTGELFF. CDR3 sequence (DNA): TGTGCCAGCAGCTTACGGACAGGGGTCAACACCGGGGAGCTGTTTTTT.

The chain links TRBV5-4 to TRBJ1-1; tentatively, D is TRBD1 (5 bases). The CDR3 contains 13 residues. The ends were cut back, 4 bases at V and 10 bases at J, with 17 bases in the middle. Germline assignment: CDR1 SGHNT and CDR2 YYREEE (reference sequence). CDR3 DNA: TGTGCCAGCAGCGAGGGACTTCAAAACGGAGCTTTCTTT. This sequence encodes CASSEGLQNGAFF. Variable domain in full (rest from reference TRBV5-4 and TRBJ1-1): ETGVTQSPTHLIKTRGQQVTLRCSSQSGHNTVSWYQQALGQGPQFIFQYYREEENGRGNFPPRFSGLQFPNYSSELNVNALELDDSALYLCASSEGLQNGAFFGQGTRLTVV.